This record covers a single T cell receptor beta chain. What it binds is not known. Presence of unique molecular identifiers characterized the TCR beta cDNA libraries. Between about 0.85 and 11 million T cells gave rise to approximately 520,000 cDNA molecules. One entry per CDR3 protein, called by TCRdb with MiXCR from the PCR reads. The sample has around 770,000 distinct CDR3 sequences; around 45% are singletons. CDR1 and CDR2 (germline): SNHLY, FYNNEI. This CDR3 spans 17 amino acids. V dropped 4 bases and J dropped 1 base, with 19 bases sitting between them. This record belongs to a study of post-analysis software for immune sequencing data. Study-level background: Patients with relapsing-remitting, secondary progressive and progressive-relapsing multiple sclerosis courses were all represented.

Study results and caveats: TRBV5-6, TRBV5-1 and TRBV20-1 belonged to a set of roughly five TRBV segments that were more frequent in patients than controls. Samples from one preparation batch, clustered by F measure, grouped strongly together. The normalized Chao1 diversity of multiple sclerosis patients was significantly lower than that of controls.

Sequenced: blood. This TCR was sampled from a girl aged 5 to 17 with multiple sclerosis. The chain is built from TRBV2 and TRBJ2-5, with D perhaps TRBD2 (6 bases). The CDR3 sequence: CASSAFQVGRAQETQYF. The CDR3 bases are TGTGCCAGCAGTGCTTTCCAGGTCGGGAGAGCCCAAGAGACCCAGTACTTC.